This TCR beta chain was profiled in a study of T cell responses to AZD1222 COVID-19 vaccine. On the study more broadly: Combined were second doses at about 4 or about 12 weeks.

V lost 3 bases and J lost 6, with 14 bases in between. The CDR3 has 13 residues. Germline CDR1 GTSNPN, CDR2 SVGIG (reference sequence). The study, taken as a whole, reports: Repertoires were sampled only after the peak T cell response.

This clone has only one observation. Its antigen is unknown. This table comes from immunoSEQ multiplex PCR, and its TCRdb copy is limited to in-frame clones, with some not included. Among 80,000 to 100,000 clones listed, over 75% were seen once. The chain uses TRBV30 and TRBJ1-2; D is perhaps TRBD1 (6 bases). Sequences were derived from peripheral blood, sampled on day 0 of AZD1222 vaccination. This receptor was taken from an adult in good health. In DNA form, the CDR3 reads TGTGCCTGGAGGGGGGGCAGGGTGGATGGCTACACCTTC. Encoded protein: CAWRGGRVDGYTF.